These T cell receptor beta chains were read from a single sample in a study of CD8 T cells in Susac syndrome. TCRdb recomputed calls from the immunoSEQ multiplex PCR reads with MiXCR, one row per CDR3 protein. Of roughly 120,000 distinct CDR3 sequences in the sample, approximately 93% were seen once. Sequenced sample: CD4+ T cells from PBMCs. The source of these receptors is a human donor with multiple sclerosis. CDR3s include the opening cysteine and the closing phenylalanine or tryptophan. A D gene is named only where the DNA matches it firmly. A clone size is listed for some rows: how often the clone was seen (once, few, many), or a class if it is expanded.

j_call d_call clone_size v_call cdr3_aa cdr3_nt
TRBJ1-2 NA few TRBV7-9 CASSSGLYGYTF TGTGCCAGCAGCTCCGGGCTCTATGGCTACACCTTC
TRBJ2-7 TRBD1 NA TRBV28 CASSSSGQGIYEQYF TGTGCCAGCAGCTCCTCGGGACAGGGGATCTACGAGCAGTACTTC
TRBJ1-1 NA NA TRBV30 CAWKQGLWAFF TGTGCCTGGAAGCAGGGGCTTTGGGCTTTCTTT
TRBJ1-5 TRBD1 NA TRBV3-1 CASSLSSFGTGILSQHF TGTGCCAGCAGCCTATCCTCGTTCGGGACAGGGATTTTGTCCCAGCATTTT
TRBJ2-3 NA NA TRBV5-1 CASSLPTGEIDTQYF TGCGCCAGCAGCTTGCCGACGGGGGAGATAGATACGCAGTATTTT
TRBJ1-6 NA NA TRBV11-2 CASSLGIPGQRNSPLHF TGTGCCAGCAGCCTAGGAATCCCGGGACAAAGAAATTCACCCCTCCACTTT
TRBJ2-5 TRBD2 NA TRBV9 CASSVGALAGGQETQYF TGTGCCAGCAGCGTAGGGGCGTTAGCGGGGGGGCAAGAGACCCAGTACTTC
TRBJ2-7 NA NA TRBV20-1 CSAIDSYEQYF TGCAGTGCTATTGACTCCTACGAGCAGTACTTC
TRBJ2-3 TRBD2 NA TRBV7-2 CASSSGTSGGSTDTQYF TGTGCCAGCAGCTCCGGGACTAGCGGGGGTAGCACAGATACGCAGTATTTT
TRBJ1-3 TRBD1 NA TRBV29-1 CSVYETGGFGNTIYF TGCAGCGTTTACGAGACAGGGGGCTTTGGAAACACCATATATTTT
TRBJ1-2 TRBD1 NA TRBV4-2 CASSQITGGAFDGYTF TGTGCCAGCAGCCAAATTACAGGGGGCGCATTTGATGGCTACACCTTC
TRBJ1-1 NA once TRBV3-1 CASSQRGSNTEAFF TGTGCCAGCAGCCAAAGGGGGTCGAACACTGAAGCTTTCTTT
TRBJ2-4 NA NA TRBV5-5 CASSSTGKQNIQYF TGTGCCAGCAGCTCCACAGGGAAGCAGAACATTCAGTACTTC
TRBJ1-5 NA once TRBV1 CTSSADSNQPQHF TGCACCAGCAGCGCGGACAGTAATCAGCCCCAGCATTTT
TRBJ1-1 TRBD1 NA TRBV5-1 CASSLGPPGQLLVGAFF TGCGCCAGCAGTTTGGGTCCCCCGGGACAGTTATTAGTAGGGGCTTTCTTT
TRBJ2-7 NA NA TRBV30 CAWSVARTSTNGSSYEQYF TGTGCCTGGAGTGTAGCTAGGACCTCGACGAACGGGAGCTCCTACGAGCAGTACTTC
TRBJ2-5 NA NA TRBV7-9 CASSLVQAQETQYF TGTGCCAGCAGCTTAGTACAGGCCCAAGAGACCCAGTACTTC
TRBJ1-1 TRBD1 NA TRBV30 CAWSLTGLDTEAFF TGTGCCTGGTCTTTGACAGGGCTTGACACTGAAGCTTTCTTT
TRBJ1-1 NA NA TRBV5-1 CASSLGQQNTEAFF TGCGCCAGCAGCTTAGGACAACAGAACACTGAAGCTTTCTTT
TRBJ2-7 TRBD1 NA TRBV6-2/TRBV6-3 CASSPGQNPYEQYF TGTGCCAGCAGTCCGGGACAGAATCCCTACGAGCAGTACTTC
TRBJ1-2 TRBD1 NA TRBV20-1 CSARENTGGYGYTF TGCAGTGCTAGAGAAAATACAGGGGGTTATGGCTACACCTTC
TRBJ1-2 TRBD1 NA TRBV3-1 CASSQLGGTGNGYTF TGTGCCAGCAGCCAACTAGGGGGGACAGGGAATGGCTACACCTTC
TRBJ1-5 NA NA TRBV5-6 CASSLASNQPQHF TGTGCCAGCAGCTTGGCCAGCAATCAGCCCCAGCATTTT
TRBJ2-5 NA NA TRBV20-1 CSARAALKETQYF TGCAGTGCTAGAGCTGCATTAAAAGAGACCCAGTACTTC
TRBJ1-2 NA NA TRBV5-1 CASSLLTGVYGYTF TGCGCCAGCAGCCTTCTTACCGGGGTCTATGGCTACACCTTC
TRBJ1-5 NA NA TRBV18 CASSPPSMQGIGPQHF TGTGCCAGCTCACCACCCTCGATGCAGGGAATAGGGCCCCAGCATTTT
TRBJ2-3 TRBD2 few TRBV5-6 CASSPGLAGPTDTQYF TGTGCCAGCAGCCCAGGACTAGCGGGGCCCACAGATACGCAGTATTTT
TRBJ2-5 TRBD2 NA TRBV18 CASSPPSGGQETQYF TGTGCCAGCTCACCACCTAGCGGGGGCCAAGAGACCCAGTACTTC
TRBJ2-6 NA NA TRBV12-3/TRBV12-4 CASSLRGTFSGANVLTF TGTGCCAGCAGTTTAAGGGGAACCTTCTCTGGGGCCAACGTCCTGACTTTC
TRBJ1-5 NA NA TRBV30 CAWMGPNQPQHF TGTGCCTGGATGGGCCCTAATCAGCCCCAGCATTTT
TRBJ2-1 NA NA TRBV5-1 CATRAGGGNEQFF TGCGCCACCCGAGCAGGTGGCGGGAATGAGCAGTTCTTC
TRBJ2-7 TRBD2 once TRBV19 CASSQGRTREEQYF TGTGCCAGTAGTCAGGGACGGACGCGGGAGGAGCAGTACTTC
TRBJ1-1 TRBD1 once TRBV6-5 CASSYFTGTGQNTEAFF TGTGCCAGCAGTTACTTTACCGGGACAGGGCAGAACACTGAAGCTTTCTTT
TRBJ1-2 NA once TRBV20-1 CSALSEAYGYTF TGCAGTGCTCTATCTGAGGCGTATGGCTACACCTTC
TRBJ1-1 NA NA TRBV14 CASSQGWWTEAFF TGTGCCAGCAGCCAAGGATGGTGGACTGAAGCTTTCTTT
TRBJ1-1 NA NA TRBV7-3 CASSLGVGNTEAFF TGTGCCAGCAGCCTCGGGGTCGGGAACACTGAAGCTTTCTTT
TRBJ1-2 TRBD1 NA TRBV30 CAWSTTGGFYGYTF TGTGCCTGGAGCACGACAGGGGGATTCTATGGCTACACCTTC
TRBJ1-1 TRBD1 few TRBV5-1 CASSLGQGRTEAFF TGTGCCAGCAGCTTAGGACAGGGGAGGACTGAAGCTTTCTTT
TRBJ1-1 NA NA TRBV7-3 CASSAFGGNTEAFF TGTGCCAGCAGCGCCTTTGGGGGGAACACTGAAGCTTTCTTT
TRBJ1-2 NA NA TRBV5-1 CASSSDRTSYGYTF TGCGCCAGCAGCAGCGACAGGACCTCCTATGGCTACACCTTC
TRBJ2-1 TRBD2 NA TRBV27 CASTSQTAGYNEQFF TGTGCCAGCACCTCTCAAACAGCGGGGTACAATGAGCAGTTCTTC
TRBJ1-5 NA NA TRBV6-1 CASSLPSAYDQPQHF TGTGCCAGCAGTCTACCTTCTGCCTACGATCAGCCCCAGCATTTT
TRBJ1-5 NA NA TRBV12-3/TRBV12-4 CASSRTLGQPQHF TGTGCCAGCAGTCGGACCCTAGGGCAGCCCCAGCATTTT
TRBJ2-7 TRBD2 few TRBV14 CASSAGGGRGTYEQYF TGTGCCAGCAGCGCCGGGGGAGGGCGGGGGACCTACGAGCAGTACTTC
TRBJ1-2 NA once TRBV12-3/TRBV12-4 CASTTGPRGYTF TGTGCCAGCACCACGGGGCCCCGTGGCTACACCTTC
TRBJ2-6 NA NA TRBV18 CASSPQPFSGANVLTF TGTGCCAGCTCACCACAGCCCTTCTCTGGGGCCAACGTCCTGACTTTC
TRBJ1-1 NA NA TRBV29-1 CSVGETLNTEAFF TGCAGCGTGGGGGAGACATTGAACACTGAAGCTTTCTTT
TRBJ2-5 NA NA TRBV12-3/TRBV12-4 CASRSQETQYF TGTGCCAGCAGGTCACAAGAGACCCAGTACTTC
TRBJ2-1 TRBD2 NA TRBV7-3 CASSLGTSGGNEQFF TGTGCCAGCAGCTTAGGGACTAGCGGGGGCAATGAGCAGTTCTTC
TRBJ2-7 TRBD1 NA TRBV27 CASSPYSDRDEQYF TGTGCCAGCAGTCCATACAGCGACAGGGACGAGCAGTACTTC